This passage covers 29 T cell receptor beta chains from one sample sequenced in a study of shared clonotypes between healthy human individuals. Some clones are missing from TCRdb's copy, which holds only in-frame ones; the method was immunoSEQ multiplex PCR. The table records 2,500,000 or so clones, approximately 92% of them present only once. The sequencing input was naive CD4+ T cells sorted from blood. Documented subset: CD45RA+ positively selected. Receptors were obtained from a man younger than 35 in good health.

V is TRBV6-6 and J is TRBJ1-1, with D perhaps TRBD1 (5 bases). Looked up from germline, CDR1 is MNHNY and CDR2 is SVGAGI (reference sequence). This CDR3 is 13 amino acids long. V gave up 6 bases and J gave up 0 bases, with 8 bases separating them. The DNA for the CDR3 is TGTGCCAGCAGGACGGGGGTGAACACTGAAGCTTTCTTT. Translating it yields CASRTGVNTEAFF.

This sequence joins TRBV4-3 and TRBJ2-3; TRBD1 matches at 8 bases. Germline V gene lookup returns CDR1 LGHNA and CDR2 YSLEER. J gave up 4 bases and V 2 bases, and 5 bases lay outside the gene matches. The CDR3 contains 15 residues. The CDR3 DNA is TGCGCCAGCAGCCAACGCTCAGGGGGCGCAGATACGCAGTATTTT. This gives the protein CASSQRSGGADTQYF.

This clone occurred once. This rearrangement joins TRBV9 to TRBJ2-2; D possibly corresponds to TRBD2 (5 bases). The CDR3 extends over 14 amino acids. Germline CDR1 is SGDLS and CDR2 is YYNGEE. The V end was cut by 4 bases, the J end by 5 bases, with 12 bases between. CDR3 in amino acids: CASSRNEGTGELFF. The CDR3 DNA reads TGTGCCAGCAGCCGAAATGAGGGAACCGGGGAGCTGTTTTTT.

This clone was counted a single time. The rearrangement uses TRBV5-4 and TRBJ1-2; D possibly corresponds to TRBD1 (5 bases). The CDR3 contains 14 residues. V lost 3 bases and J 4 bases, leaving 13 bases between the germline ends. CDR1 and CDR2 (germline): SGHNT, YYREEE (reference sequence). This CDR3 reads CASSSGGRAYGYTF. The CDR3 DNA reads TGTGCCAGCAGCTCCGGGGGGAGGGCCTATGGCTACACCTTC.

The chain is built from TRBV19 and TRBJ1-2; D possibly corresponds to TRBD1 (6 bases). V lost 7 bases to trimming and J lost 3 bases, with 21 bases between them. Germline V gene lookup returns CDR1 LNHDA and CDR2 SQIVND (reference sequence). The CDR3 sequence is 16 residues long. The CDR3 sequence: CASTPGVGGEDYGYTF. DNA of the CDR3: TGTGCCAGTACCCCGGGAGTGGGGGGCGAGGACTATGGCTACACCTTC.

This chain uses TRBV5-4 with TRBJ1-6, with D possibly TRBD1 on 5 matching bases. V gave up 4 bases and J gave up 0 bases, with 11 bases separating them. The CDR3 is made up of 16 amino acids. Per germline, CDR1 SGHNT and CDR2 YYREEE (reference sequence). The CDR3 region has the DNA TGTGCCAGCAGCGTGGGACCGAGCTCCTATAATTCACCCCTCCACTTT. Translation: CASSVGPSSYNSPLHF.

This chain uses TRBV6-5 with TRBJ1-3; no firm D call. There are 15 residues in the CDR3. Trimming cost V 0 bases and J 4 bases, with 10 bases left between them. From germline, CDR1 is MNHEY and CDR2 SVGAGI. The CDR3 is CASSYSGVTGNTIYF. In nucleotides, the CDR3 is TGTGCCAGCAGTTACTCTGGGGTTACGGGAAACACCATATATTTT.

V gene TRBV27 combines with J gene TRBJ1-2; D is ambiguous. The V gene's germline CDR1 is MNHEY and CDR2 SMNVEV (reference sequence). V was cut by 5 bases and J by 13 bases, with 11 bases left in between. The CDR3 covers 10 residues. CDR3 region: CASSPSICTF. The CDR3 DNA reads as TGTGCCAGCAGTCCGAGTATTTGCACCTTC.

The chain couples TRBV9 to TRBJ2-1; 11 bases are a match to TRBD2. The V gene's germline CDR1 is SGDLS and CDR2 YYNGEE. J was trimmed by 9 bases and V by 4 bases; bases with no gene match: 12. This CDR3 contains 16 residues. The CDR3 sequence: CASSQADSGRGGEQFF. CDR3 in DNA: TGTGCCAGCAGCCAAGCCGATAGCGGGAGGGGAGGTGAGCAGTTCTTC.

The chain uses TRBV10-3 and TRBJ2-1; 11 bases fit TRBD2. Germline V CDR1 and CDR2: ENHRY, SYGVKD. This CDR3 contains 18 residues. Trimming removed 11 bases from V and 1 base from J; junction bases left unmatched: 16. The CDR3 loop is CAAGQPGLAEASYNEQFF. DNA of the CDR3: TGTGCCGCAGGACAGCCGGGACTAGCGGAGGCGTCCTACAATGAGCAGTTCTTC.

The sample holds a few counts of this clone. The rearrangement links TRBV6-5 to TRBJ1-6, with D possibly matching TRBD1 (5 bases). The CDR3 is 15 residues long. Germline V lookup: CDR1 MNHEY, CDR2 SVGAGI. Trimming pared 0 bases from V and 8 bases from J, leaving 11 bases between. CDR3 protein: CASSYSLTGDSPLHF. CDR3 nucleotide sequence: TGTGCCAGCAGTTACTCGTTAACAGGAGATTCACCCCTCCACTTT.

This clone has only a few counts. V and J are TRBV2 and TRBJ1-5; 7 bases match TRBD1. V dropped 5 bases and J dropped 5; count of bases not matched to a gene: 6. This CDR3 is built from 14 residues. CDR1 is SNHLY and CDR2 is FYNNEI in the germline V gene. The CDR3 is CASSPGQSYQPQHF. CDR3 nucleotides: TGTGCCAGCAGTCCGGGACAGTCATATCAGCCCCAGCATTTT.

The chain links TRBV7-6 to TRBJ2-1; D unresolved. The germline V gene encodes CDR1 SGHVS and CDR2 FNYEAQ. Trimming stripped 4 bases from V and 0 bases from J, with 10 bases between. The CDR3 totals 15 residues. The CDR3 DNA reads as TGTGCCAGCAGCTCCTCCATGAGCTCCTACAATGAGCAGTTCTTC. Protein sequence: CASSSSMSSYNEQFF. The variable domain in full, completed from reference TRBV7-6 and TRBJ2-1, reads GAGVSQSPRYKVTKRGQDVALRCDPISGHVSLYWYRQALGQGPEFLTYFNYEAQQDKSGLPNDRFSAERPEGSISTLTIQRTEQRDSAMYRCASSSSMSSYNEQFFGPGTRLTVL.

The rearrangement joins TRBV19 to TRBJ2-2; 9 bases match TRBD2. This CDR3 is 16 amino acids long. The trim removed 3 bases at V and 7 bases at J, leaving 9 bases unmatched. Germline assignment: CDR1 LNHDA and CDR2 SQIVND (reference sequence). The CDR3 loop reads CASSMGLAGTGGELFF. CDR3 nucleotides: TGTGCCAGTAGTATGGGGCTAGCGGGGACGGGCGGGGAGCTGTTTTTT.

The rearrangement links TRBV5-6 to TRBJ1-2, with TRBD1 matching over 7 bases. Trimming at V came to 4 bases and at J to 0 bases, leaving 6 bases not matched to a gene. Germline-derived CDR1 and CDR2 are SGHDT and YYEEEE. The CDR3 totals 15 residues. CDR3 sequence: CASSLGDRANYGYTF. The CDR3 DNA is TGTGCCAGCAGCCTCGGGGACAGAGCTAACTATGGCTACACCTTC.

CDR3 nucleotides: TGTGCCAGCAGCTTAGCGGGGACAGGGGGCTCAGCTAGCGGGTCGGATACGCAGTATTTT. Amino acids: CASSLAGTGGSASGSDTQYF. The gene calls are TRBV13 and TRBJ2-3, with 12 bases fitting TRBD1. Germline V gene lookup returns CDR1 PRHDT and CDR2 FYEKMQ (reference sequence). The CDR3 is 20 residues long. The trim removed 1 base at V and 6 bases at J, leaving 17 bases unmatched.

J is TRBJ1-4 and V is TRBV10-3, with D possibly TRBD1 on 5 matching bases. The ends were cut back, 8 bases at V and 6 bases at J, with 13 bases in the middle. Germline assignment: CDR1 ENHRY and CDR2 SYGVKD. This CDR3 spans 13 amino acids. CDR3 bases: TGTGCCATCGCACCGGGGGTAGATGAAAAACTGTTTTTT. Its translation: CAIAPGVDEKLFF.

The chain joins TRBV19 to TRBJ1-5; unclear D gene. This CDR3 spans 17 amino acids. Per germline, CDR1 LNHDA and CDR2 SQIVND (reference sequence). The germline V and J ends were trimmed by 2 bases and 0 bases, with 14 bases remaining between them. CDR3: CASSIQRYPYSNQPQHF. The CDR3 DNA is TGTGCCAGTAGTATACAGAGGTACCCCTATAGCAATCAGCCCCAGCATTTT.

The chain joins TRBV6-5 to TRBJ2-7; 9 bases fit TRBD1. CDR1 and CDR2 from the germline V gene are MNHEY and SVGAGI. The CDR3 spans 14 residues. The V gene end was trimmed by 4 bases and the J gene end by 7 bases; junction bases not matched to a gene: 8. CDR3 DNA: TGTGCCAGCAGTTCCCCCGGGACAGGGCGGGAGCAGTACTTC. Translated, it gives CASSSPGTGREQYF.

Only a few counts were recorded for this clone. The V call is TRBV30, the J call TRBJ1-6, with 7 bases identical to TRBD1. The CDR3 extends over 14 amino acids. Germline CDR1 is GTSNPN and CDR2 is SVGIG (reference sequence). With V trimmed by 1 base and J by 8 bases, 5 bases remained unmatched. CDR3 sequence: CAWSGGTADSPLHF. The CDR3 nucleotides read TGTGCCTGGAGTGGAGGGACAGCTGATTCACCCCTCCACTTT.

This chain connects TRBV6-5 to TRBJ1-2; D is unresolved. Looked up from germline, CDR1 is MNHEY and CDR2 is SVGAGI. This CDR3 has 13 amino acids. Deletions cut 6 bases from V and 7 bases from J, with 15 bases between. CDR3 region: CASSQKVPTGYTF. The CDR3 nucleotides are TGTGCCAGCAGCCAGAAAGTACCGACTGGCTACACCTTC.

This sequence joins TRBV5-6 and TRBJ2-7, with a possible D match to TRBD2 (6 bases). V shed 4 bases and J shed 0 bases, with 11 bases lying between them. This CDR3 is 14 amino acids long. Germline V gene sequence: CDR1 SGHDT, CDR2 YYEEEE. In DNA, the CDR3 is TGTGCCAGCAGCGGGGGGTTAGGCTCCTACGAGCAGTACTTC. Translated, it gives CASSGGLGSYEQYF.

The count of this clone is one. The CDR3 region has the DNA TGTGCTAGTGGTGCCTCGCCAGAGAACACTGAAGCTTTCTTT. Translating gives CASGASPENTEAFF. J is TRBJ1-1 and V is TRBV12-5, with unresolved D. This CDR3 comprises 14 residues. Germline assignment: CDR1 LGHNT and CDR2 FRNRAP. V was trimmed by 5 bases and J by 1 base, leaving 11 bases between them.

The CDR3: CASSGTDYGYTF. In DNA, the CDR3 is TGTGCCAGTAGTGGGACAGACTATGGCTACACCTTC. This sequence joins TRBV19 and TRBJ1-2; 7 nucleotides match TRBD1. This CDR3 has 12 amino acids. V was pared by 5 bases and J by 3 bases, with 0 bases of the junction left unmatched. The germline gives CDR1 LNHDA, CDR2 SQIVND (reference sequence).

Regarding this clone: The same CDR3 arises from other DNA sequences in this sample as well. J is TRBJ2-2 and V is TRBV14, with D uncertain. CDR3 length: 13 residues. Trimming left V 2 bases short and J 4 bases short, with 5 bases between. CDR1 is SGHDN and CDR2 is FVKESK in the germline V gene. The CDR3 loop is CASSQYGTGELFF. CDR3 DNA sequence: TGTGCCAGCAGCCAATATGGCACCGGGGAGCTGTTTTTT. Filled out from reference TRBV14 and TRBJ2-2, the complete variable domain reads EAGVTQFPSHSVIEKGQTVTLRCDPISGHDNLYWYRRVMGKEIKFLLHFVKESKQDESGMPNNRFLAERTGGTYSTLKVQPAELEDSGVYFCASSQYGTGELFFGEGSRLTVL.

The chain combines TRBV7-9 with TRBJ2-1; tentative D call: TRBD1 (5 bases). V was pared by 1 base and J by 8 bases, with 15 bases between. Germline loops: CDR1 SEHNR, CDR2 FQNEAQ (reference sequence). The CDR3 length is 15 residues. The CDR3 protein is CASSLGQPGADEQFF. DNA of the CDR3: TGTGCCAGCAGCTTAGGCCAGCCTGGGGCGGATGAGCAGTTCTTC. The entire variable domain, with the rest obtained from reference TRBV7-9 and TRBJ2-1, is as follows: DTGVSQNPRHKITKRGQNVTFRCDPISEHNRLYWYRQTLGQGPEFLTYFQNEAQLEKSRLLSDRFSAERPKGSFSTLEIQRTEQGDSAMYLCASSLGQPGADEQFFGPGTRLTVL.

This rearrangement joins TRBV18 to TRBJ2-7; D is ambiguous. Trimming took 5 bases from V and 3 from J, leaving 11 bases between them. CDR3 size: 13 residues. Germline V gene lookup returns CDR1 KGHSH and CDR2 LQKENI. The DNA for the CDR3 is TGTGCCAGCTCAGCCGTCCCCCACTACGAGCAGTACTTC. Amino acid sequence: CASSAVPHYEQYF.

The V and J genes are TRBV30 and TRBJ1-1, with no clear D. Between the trimmed V and J ends, which lost 3 bases and 0 bases, there was a span of 8 bases. The length of the CDR3 is 13 residues. CDR1 is GTSNPN, CDR2 SVGIG, per germline (reference sequence). The CDR3, as DNA: TGTGCCTGGAGGGAAGTTATGAACACTGAAGCTTTCTTT. It encodes CAWREVMNTEAFF.

The chain recombines TRBV6-1 with TRBJ2-3; 11 positions agree with TRBD2. Germline CDR1 and CDR2: MNHNS and SASEGT. V gave up 8 bases and J gave up 8 bases; unmatched junction bases: 12. This CDR3 spans 15 amino acids. The CDR3: CASGESSGGLGTQYF. CDR3 in DNA: TGTGCCAGCGGCGAGTCTAGCGGGGGGTTAGGTACGCAGTATTTT.